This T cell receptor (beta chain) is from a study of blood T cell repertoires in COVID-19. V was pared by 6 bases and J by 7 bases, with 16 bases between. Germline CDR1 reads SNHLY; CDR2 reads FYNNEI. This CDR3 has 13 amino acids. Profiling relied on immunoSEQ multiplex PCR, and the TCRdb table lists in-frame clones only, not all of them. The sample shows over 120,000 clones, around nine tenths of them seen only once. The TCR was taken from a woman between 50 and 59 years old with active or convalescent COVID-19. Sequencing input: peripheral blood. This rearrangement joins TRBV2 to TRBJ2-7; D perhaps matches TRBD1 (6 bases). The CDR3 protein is CASSVRTEGEQYF. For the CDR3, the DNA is TGTGCCAGCAGCGTTCGGACAGAAGGAGAGCAGTACTTC.